This entry lists 20 T cell receptor beta chains sequenced from one sample in a study of memory CD4+ T cells and cytomegalovirus serostatus. Clones were sequenced by immunoSEQ multiplex PCR, and TCRdb holds only the in-frame ones, with some missing. The repertoire holds 35,000 to 50,000 clones, with around 72% as singletons. Single viable CD3+CD4+CD8-CD45RO+ cells were sorted as the memory CD4+ T cells. The sequenced sample consisted of memory CD4+ T cells from blood. These receptors came from an adult in good health and CMV-seronegative.

The V gene is TRBV5-4, the J gene TRBJ2-7, with D possibly being TRBD1 or TRBD2 (5 bases each). The CDR3 sequence is 12 residues long. The V end was cut by 4 bases, the J end by 7 bases, with 12 bases between. Germline values: CDR1 SGHNT, CDR2 YYREEE (reference sequence). The CDR3 coding sequence is TGTGCCAGCAGCAGGGACGGCCGTGAGCAGTACTTC. Translation: CASSRDGREQYF.

This clone has just one count. The rearrangement uses TRBV7-2 and TRBJ2-5; D unclear. With 5 bases removed from V and 3 bases from J, the gap between germline ends came to 4 bases. The V gene's germline CDR1 is SGHTA and CDR2 FQGNSA. This CDR3 has 11 residues. The CDR3 nucleotides read TGTGCCAGCAGCCGCGAAGAGACCCAGTACTTC. Its protein is CASSREETQYF.

The chain couples TRBV19 to TRBJ1-5, with TRBD1 matching over 8 bases. Losses at the gene ends were 3 bases for V and 8 bases for J; bases not matched to a gene: 12. Germline-derived CDR1 and CDR2 are LNHDA and SQIVND (reference sequence). The CDR3 loop spans 16 amino acids. The CDR3 nucleotides read TGTGCCAGTAGTATCGATGACAGGGGTTATGGGAAGCCCCAGCATTTT. The encoded protein is CASSIDDRGYGKPQHF. The variable domain in full, completed from reference TRBV19 and TRBJ1-5, reads DGGITQSPKYLFRKEGQNVTLSCEQNLNHDAMYWYRQDPGQGLRLIYYSQIVNDFQKGDIAEGYSVSREKKESFPLTVTSAQKNPTAFYLCASSIDDRGYGKPQHFGDGTRLSIL.

This clone was recorded a few times. CDR3 protein: CASSLWGAYEQYF. In DNA, the CDR3 is TGTGCCAGCAGTTTGTGGGGGGCATACGAGCAGTACTTC. J is TRBJ2-7 and V is TRBV28; the D gene could be TRBD1 or TRBD2 (6 bases each). V was clipped by 3 bases and J by 4 bases, with 10 bases between them. CDR1 and CDR2 from the germline V gene are MDHEN and SYDVKM. The CDR3 sequence is 13 residues long.

The V call is TRBV10-1, the J call TRBJ1-2; D not certain. Germline lookup yields CDR1 WNHNN and CDR2 SYGVQD (reference sequence). Trimming removed 6 bases at V and 2 bases at J, with 7 bases between. The CDR3 spans 12 residues. CDR3 in DNA: TGCGCCAGCAGGAGGGAAAACTATGGCTACACCTTC. Protein product: CASRRENYGYTF.

The chain employs TRBV28 and TRBJ2-7, with 7 bases aligning to TRBD1. The CDR3 loop spans 15 amino acids. The ends lost 7 bases at V and 3 bases at J; junction bases unmatched: 12. CDR1 and CDR2 from the germline V gene are MDHEN and SYDVKM. Here the CDR3 reads CASKPSRGFGYEQYF. CDR3 sequence (DNA): TGTGCCAGCAAGCCGTCCAGGGGGTTCGGCTACGAGCAGTACTTC.

The chain links TRBV5-1 to TRBJ1-6, with D unresolved. The V end lost 2 bases, the J end lost 7 bases, and 13 bases lay between the germline ends. This CDR3 is 15 amino acids long. In germline, CDR1 is SGHRS, CDR2 YFSETQ. Written as DNA, the CDR3 is TGCGCCAGCAGCTTAATGGTAGGCAGGAATTCACCCCTCCACTTT. Translated, it gives CASSLMVGRNSPLHF.

The rearrangement links TRBV5-1 to TRBJ2-2; 11 positions match TRBD2. The ends lost 4 bases at V and 2 bases at J; junction bases unmatched: 13. The CDR3 sequence is 19 residues long. Germline CDR1 is SGHRS and CDR2 is YFSETQ. CDR3 region: CASSRPTSGGTYNTGELFF. In nucleotides, the CDR3 is TGCGCCAGCAGCCGCCCCACTAGCGGGGGAACCTACAACACCGGGGAGCTGTTTTTT.

The rearrangement joins TRBV5-1 to TRBJ1-1; D ambiguous. Trimming stripped 0 bases from V and 2 bases from J, with 8 bases between. The CDR3 totals 14 residues. CDR1 is SGHRS, CDR2 YFSETQ, per germline. The CDR3 DNA follows: TGCGCCAGCAGCTTGGATGCAGCAAACACTGAAGCTTTCTTT. It encodes CASSLDAANTEAFF.

This clone is a singleton in its sample. The DNA for the CDR3 is TGTGCCAGCAGTTCGGACGTTAAGGAGCAGTACTTC. Protein sequence: CASSSDVKEQYF. The V gene is TRBV28, the J gene TRBJ2-7; no clear D gene. This CDR3 spans 12 amino acids. V was cut by 4 bases and J by 7 bases, with 11 bases left in between. From germline, CDR1 is MDHEN and CDR2 SYDVKM. The complete variable domain, with remaining parts taken from reference TRBV28 and TRBJ2-7, reads DVKVTQSSRYLVKRTGEKVFLECVQDMDHENMFWYRQDPGLGLRLIYFSYDVKMKEKGDIPEGYSVSREKKERFSLILESASTNQTSMYLCASSSDVKEQYFGPGTRLTVT.

The rearrangement links TRBV15 to TRBJ2-6; D is ambiguous. The V and J ends lost 5 bases and 3 bases respectively, with 8 bases between them. Per the germline V gene, CDR1 is LNHNV and CDR2 is YYDKDF (reference sequence). The CDR3 sequence is 14 residues long. The CDR3 nucleotides are TGTGCCACCAGCCGTATTGGTGGGGCCAACGTCCTGACTTTC. It is translated as CATSRIGGANVLTF.

This clone appeared a single time. The chain links TRBV6-1 to TRBJ1-1; D is undetermined. Germline V CDR1 and CDR2: MNHNS, SASEGT. V dropped 7 bases and J dropped 5 bases, with 14 bases sitting between them. CDR3 length: 13 residues. The CDR3 DNA is TGTGCCAGCACCGACCCGGGAGGGACTGAAGCTTTCTTT. It translates to CASTDPGGTEAFF.

CDR3: CASSLGRQGTF. The CDR3 nucleotides read TGTGCCAGCAGCTTAGGGCGGCAGGGCACCTTC. The chain employs TRBV7-2 and TRBJ1-2, with TRBD1 as a possible D gene (5 bases). The V gene's germline CDR1 is SGHTA and CDR2 FQGNSA. Trimming removed 1 base at V and 13 bases at J, with 10 bases between. CDR3 length equals 11 residues.

This chain uses TRBV5-1 with TRBJ1-2; D not certain. The CDR3 length is 14 residues. Per the germline V gene, CDR1 is SGHRS and CDR2 is YFSETQ. The V and J ends lost 3 bases and 3 bases respectively, with 12 bases between them. The CDR3: CASSSTTRDYGYTF. DNA for the CDR3: TGCGCCAGCAGCTCAACCACCCGGGACTATGGCTACACCTTC.

The sample holds a few counts of this clone. J is TRBJ2-7 and V is TRBV5-1; possibly TRBD1 for D (6 bases). CDR3 size: 13 residues. Trimming took off 2 bases at V and 6 bases at J, with 12 bases between the two ends. Per germline, CDR1 SGHRS and CDR2 YFSETQ. CDR3 DNA sequence: TGCGCCAGCAGCTTTCCAGGGGATACCGAGCAGTACTTC. Protein: CASSFPGDTEQYF.

The V call is TRBV19, the J call TRBJ2-2; TRBD2 matches 8 bases. J was trimmed by 6 bases and V by 10 bases; bases with no gene match: 7. CDR3 length equals 13 residues. Per the germline V gene, CDR1 is LNHDA and CDR2 is SQIVND (reference sequence). The CDR3 coding sequence is TGTGCCACCCACGGGACTAGGGCCGGGGAGCTGTTTTTT. It codes for CATHGTRAGELFF.

The rearrangement links TRBV6-1 to TRBJ2-2; D remains ambiguous. The germline V and J ends were trimmed by 6 bases and 4 bases, with 12 bases remaining between them. Germline assignment: CDR1 MNHNS and CDR2 SASEGT. CDR3 length: 14 residues. As DNA, the CDR3 is TGTGCCAGCAGGCCGGAGAGGTCCACCGGGGAGCTGTTTTTT. Protein product: CASRPERSTGELFF.

This chain links TRBV4-2 with TRBJ1-1; the D is unclear. This CDR3 spans 12 amino acids. The V end was cut by 1 base, the J end by 10 bases, with 10 bases between. CDR1 is LGHNA, CDR2 YNFKEQ, per germline. CDR3 coding DNA: TGTGCCAGCAGCCAAGCCTCGGAAAGAGCTTTCTTT. Amino acids: CASSQASERAFF.

A few counts support this clone. The chain carries TRBV30 and TRBJ1-6, with D perhaps TRBD1 (5 bases). V was trimmed by 4 bases and J by 4 bases, leaving 11 bases between them. The CDR3 sequence is 14 residues long. Germline CDR1 GTSNPN, CDR2 SVGIG (reference sequence). The CDR3 loop reads CAWKVTVYNSPLHF. In DNA form, the CDR3 reads TGTGCCTGGAAGGTGACAGTATATAATTCACCCCTCCACTTT.

This clone was detected a few times. This chain joins TRBV7-9 and TRBJ1-4; 7 bases are a match to TRBD1. Losses at the gene ends were 5 bases for V and 6 bases for J; bases not matched to a gene: 9. Germline-derived CDR1 and CDR2 are SEHNR and FQNEAQ (reference sequence). The CDR3 is 15 residues long. The CDR3 protein is CASSPRQGRDEKLFF. The CDR3 DNA reads TGTGCCAGCAGCCCGAGACAGGGAAGGGATGAAAAACTGTTTTTT.